Sequencing of this T cell receptor beta chain was carried out in a study of beta chain features in type 1 diabetes. Regarding the study as a whole: Moderate but significant shortening of TCRB CDR3s was recorded in all four CD4+ subsets from Type 1 diabetes patients.

The trim removed 3 bases at V and 2 bases at J, leaving 5 bases unmatched. This CDR3 is built from 15 residues. From germline, CDR1 is SGDLS and CDR2 YYNGEE. Per donor, one heparinised blood draw averaged roughly 120 mL. Concerning this clone itself: As yet, its antigen is unknown.

The authors reverse transcribed all of the isolated RNA, so sequencing captured expressed TCRB transcripts. TCRdb's copy holds only in-frame clones and misses some; the assay was immunoSEQ multiplex PCR. The sample includes approximately 170,000 clones, approximately 7.9% seen only once; the top ten take roughly 0.5%. The specimen sequenced was central memory CD4+ T cells from blood. This sequence joins TRBV9 and TRBJ2-3; TRBD2 agrees at 8 bases. The receptor was derived from a man younger than 35 with type 1 diabetes. CDR3 DNA sequence: TGTGCCAGCAGCGCCCAGACTAGCGTCACAGATACGCAGTATTTT. Translation gives CASSAQTSVTDTQYF. Full variable domain (missing parts from reference TRBV9 and TRBJ2-3): DSGVTQTPKHLITATGQRVTLRCSPRSGDLSVYWYQQSLDQGLQFLIQYYNGEERAKGNILERFSAQQFPDLHSELNLSSLELGDSALYFCASSAQTSVTDTQYFGPGTRLTVL.